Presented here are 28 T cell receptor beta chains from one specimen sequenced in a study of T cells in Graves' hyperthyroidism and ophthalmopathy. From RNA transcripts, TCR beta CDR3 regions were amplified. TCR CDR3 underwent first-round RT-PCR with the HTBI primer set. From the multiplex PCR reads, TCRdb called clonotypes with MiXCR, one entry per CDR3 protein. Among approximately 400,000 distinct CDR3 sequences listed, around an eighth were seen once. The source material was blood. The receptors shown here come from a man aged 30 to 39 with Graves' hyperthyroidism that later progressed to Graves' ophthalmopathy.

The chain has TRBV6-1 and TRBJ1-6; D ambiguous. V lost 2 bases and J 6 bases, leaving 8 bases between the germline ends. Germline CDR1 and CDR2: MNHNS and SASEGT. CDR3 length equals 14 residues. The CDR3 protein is CASSELRINSPLHF. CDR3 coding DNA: TGTGCCAGCAGTGAACTCCGGATTAATTCACCCCTCCACTTT.

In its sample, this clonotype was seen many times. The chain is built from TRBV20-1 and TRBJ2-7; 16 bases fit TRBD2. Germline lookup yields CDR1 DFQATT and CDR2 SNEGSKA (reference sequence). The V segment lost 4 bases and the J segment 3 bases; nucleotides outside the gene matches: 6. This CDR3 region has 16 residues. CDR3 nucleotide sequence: TGCAGTGCTACGGGACTAGCGGGGGGGCTGAACTACGAGCAGTACTTC. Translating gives CSATGLAGGLNYEQYF.

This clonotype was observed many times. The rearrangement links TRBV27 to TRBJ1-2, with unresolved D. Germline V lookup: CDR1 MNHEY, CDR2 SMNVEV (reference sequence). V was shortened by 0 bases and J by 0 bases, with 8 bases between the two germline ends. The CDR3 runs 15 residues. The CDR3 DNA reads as TGTGCCAGCAGTTTATCTGGGTATTCTAACTATGGCTACACCTTC. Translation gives CASSLSGYSNYGYTF.

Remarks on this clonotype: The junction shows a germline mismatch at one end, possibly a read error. CDR3 in amino acids: CAGSLAGANVLTF. The CDR3 DNA is TGTGCCGGCAGTTTGGCCGGGGCCAACGTCCTGACTTTC. J is TRBJ2-6 and V is TRBV27; D unclear. Germline lookup yields CDR1 MNHEY and CDR2 SMNVEV (reference sequence). This CDR3 has 13 residues.

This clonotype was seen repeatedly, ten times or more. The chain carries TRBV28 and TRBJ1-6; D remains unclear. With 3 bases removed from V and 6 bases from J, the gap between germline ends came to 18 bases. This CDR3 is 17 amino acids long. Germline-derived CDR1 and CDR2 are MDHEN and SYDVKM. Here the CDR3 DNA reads TGTGCCAGCAGTTTTGGGCCTATAGGGATAGTTAATTCACCCCTCCACTTT. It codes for CASSFGPIGIVNSPLHF.

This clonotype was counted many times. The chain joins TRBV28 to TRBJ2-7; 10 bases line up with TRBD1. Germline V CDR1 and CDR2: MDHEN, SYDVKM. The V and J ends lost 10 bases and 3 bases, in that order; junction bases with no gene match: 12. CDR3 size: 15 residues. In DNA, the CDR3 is TGTGCCACTAACGTACCGGGACAGGGGATCTACGAGCAGTACTTC. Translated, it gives CATNVPGQGIYEQYF.

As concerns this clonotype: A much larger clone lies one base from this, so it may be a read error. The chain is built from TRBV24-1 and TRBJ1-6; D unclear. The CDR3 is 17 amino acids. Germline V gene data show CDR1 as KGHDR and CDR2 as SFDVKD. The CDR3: CATSEGYLSSYNSPPHF. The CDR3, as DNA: TGTGCCACCAGTGAAGGCTACTTGAGCTCCTATAATTCACCCCCCCACTTT.

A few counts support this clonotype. The CDR3: CASTGRSYNEQFF. The DNA of the CDR3 is TGTGCCAGCACGGGCCGCTCCTACAATGAGCAGTTCTTC. This sequence joins TRBV6-1 and TRBJ2-1; D call uncertain. There are 13 residues in the CDR3. CDR1 and CDR2 (germline): MNHNS, SASEGT. The germline V and J ends were trimmed by 7 bases and 0 bases, with 7 bases remaining between them.

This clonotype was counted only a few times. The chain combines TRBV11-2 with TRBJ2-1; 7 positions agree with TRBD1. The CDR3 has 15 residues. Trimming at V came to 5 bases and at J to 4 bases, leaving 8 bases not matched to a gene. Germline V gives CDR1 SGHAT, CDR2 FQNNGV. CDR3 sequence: CASSRNRDSYNEQFF. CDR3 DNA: TGTGCCAGCAGCCGAAACCGGGACAGTTACAATGAGCAGTTCTTC. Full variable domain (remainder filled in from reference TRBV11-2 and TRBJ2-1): EAGVAQSPRYKIIEKRQSVAFWCNPISGHATLYWYQQILGQGPKLLIQFQNNGVVDDSQLPKDRFSAERLKGVDSTLKIQPAKLEDSAVYLCASSRNRDSYNEQFFGPGTRLTVL.

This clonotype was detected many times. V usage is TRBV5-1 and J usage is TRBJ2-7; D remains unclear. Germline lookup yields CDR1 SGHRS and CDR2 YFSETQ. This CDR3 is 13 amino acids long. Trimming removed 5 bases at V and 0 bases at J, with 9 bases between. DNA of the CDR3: TGCGCCAGCAGATTACAGAGCTCCTACGAGCAGTACTTC. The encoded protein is CASRLQSSYEQYF. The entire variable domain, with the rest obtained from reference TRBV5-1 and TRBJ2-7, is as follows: KAGVTQTPRYLIKTRGQQVTLSCSPISGHRSVSWYQQTPGQGLQFLFEYFSETQRNKGNFPGRFSGRQFSNSRSEMNVSTLELGDSALYLCASRLQSSYEQYFGPGTRLTVT.

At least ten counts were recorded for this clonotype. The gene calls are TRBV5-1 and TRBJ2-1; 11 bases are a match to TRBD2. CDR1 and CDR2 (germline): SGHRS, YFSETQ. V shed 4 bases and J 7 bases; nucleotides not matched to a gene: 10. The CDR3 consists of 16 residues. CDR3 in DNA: TGCGCCAGCAGCCCCAATCGCCTAGCGGGGGGAAATGAGCAGTTCTTC. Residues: CASSPNRLAGGNEQFF.

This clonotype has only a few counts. DNA of the CDR3: TGTGCCTGGAGTGTATTCCCCGGGTCGAATAATTCACCCCTCCACTTT. Protein sequence: CAWSVFPGSNNSPLHF. The gene calls are TRBV30 and TRBJ1-6; D unresolved. V was pared by 0 bases and J by 5 bases, with 14 bases between. The CDR3 has 16 amino acids. CDR1 is GTSNPN and CDR2 is SVGIG in the germline V gene (reference sequence). The variable domain in full, with the rest retrieved from reference TRBV30 and TRBJ1-6, is SQTIHQWPATLVQPVGSPLSLECTVEGTSNPNLYWYRQAAGRGLQLLFYSVGIGQISSEVPQNLSASRPQDRQFILSSKKLLLSDSGFYLCAWSVFPGSNNSPLHFGNGTRLTVT.

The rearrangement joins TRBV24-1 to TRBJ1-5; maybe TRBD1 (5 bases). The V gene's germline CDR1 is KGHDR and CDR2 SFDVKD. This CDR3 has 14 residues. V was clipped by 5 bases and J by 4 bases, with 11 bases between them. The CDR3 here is CATSATGPNQPQHF. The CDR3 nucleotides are TGTGCCACCAGTGCTACAGGCCCTAATCAGCCCCAGCATTTT.

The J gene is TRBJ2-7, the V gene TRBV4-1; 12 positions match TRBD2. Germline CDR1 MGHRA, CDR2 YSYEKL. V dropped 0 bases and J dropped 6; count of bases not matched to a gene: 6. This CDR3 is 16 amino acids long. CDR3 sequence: CASSQDWASGGAEQYF. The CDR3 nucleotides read TGCGCCAGCAGCCAAGATTGGGCTAGCGGGGGGGCCGAGCAGTACTTC.

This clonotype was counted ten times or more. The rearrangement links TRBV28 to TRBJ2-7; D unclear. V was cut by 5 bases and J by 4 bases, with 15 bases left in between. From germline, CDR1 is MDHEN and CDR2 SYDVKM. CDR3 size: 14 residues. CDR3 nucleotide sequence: TGTGCCAGCAGTACCGCGGTAGGCAGTTACGAGCAGTACTTC. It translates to CASSTAVGSYEQYF.

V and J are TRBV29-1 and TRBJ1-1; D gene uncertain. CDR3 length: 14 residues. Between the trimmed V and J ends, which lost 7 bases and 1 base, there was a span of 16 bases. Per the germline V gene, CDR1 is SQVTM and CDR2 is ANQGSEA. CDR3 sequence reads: CSATDGVTNTEAFF. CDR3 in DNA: TGCAGCGCTACCGACGGGGTAACGAACACTGAAGCTTTCTTT.

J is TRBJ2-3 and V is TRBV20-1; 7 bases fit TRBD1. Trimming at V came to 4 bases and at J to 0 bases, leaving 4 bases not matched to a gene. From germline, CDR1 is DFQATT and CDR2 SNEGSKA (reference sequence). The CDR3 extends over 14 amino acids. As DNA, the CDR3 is TGCAGTGCTAAAGGACAGGACAGCACAGATACGCAGTATTTT. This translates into CSAKGQDSTDTQYF.

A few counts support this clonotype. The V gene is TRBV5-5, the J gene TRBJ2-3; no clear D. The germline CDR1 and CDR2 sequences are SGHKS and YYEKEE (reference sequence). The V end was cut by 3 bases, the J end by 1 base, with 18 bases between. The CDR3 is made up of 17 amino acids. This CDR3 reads CASSSLIGKKRTDTQYF. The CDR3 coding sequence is TGTGCCAGCAGCTCTCTTATAGGGAAAAAACGCACAGATACGCAGTATTTT. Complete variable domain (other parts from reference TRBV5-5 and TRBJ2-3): DAGVTQSPTHLIKTRGQQVTLRCSPISGHKSVSWYQQVLGQGPQFIFQYYEKEERGRGNFPDRFSARQFPNYSSELNVNALLLGDSALYLCASSSLIGKKRTDTQYFGPGTRLTVL.

The CDR3 reads CASSLPWGGQLLHF. DNA of the CDR3: TGTGCCAGCAGTTTACCCTGGGGAGGGCAGCTCCTCCACTTT. The chain employs TRBV27 and TRBJ1-6; no clear D gene. V lost 2 bases, J lost 15 bases, and 17 bases lay in between. Germline-derived CDR1 and CDR2 are MNHEY and SMNVEV (reference sequence). The CDR3 extends over 14 amino acids.

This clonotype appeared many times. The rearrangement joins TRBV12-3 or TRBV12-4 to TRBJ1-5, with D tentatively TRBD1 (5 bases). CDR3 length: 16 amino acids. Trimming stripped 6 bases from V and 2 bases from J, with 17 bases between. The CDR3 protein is CASSPGAHPGNQPQHF. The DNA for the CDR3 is TGTGCCAGCAGCCCCGGGGCTCACCCGGGCAATCAGCCCCAGCATTTT.

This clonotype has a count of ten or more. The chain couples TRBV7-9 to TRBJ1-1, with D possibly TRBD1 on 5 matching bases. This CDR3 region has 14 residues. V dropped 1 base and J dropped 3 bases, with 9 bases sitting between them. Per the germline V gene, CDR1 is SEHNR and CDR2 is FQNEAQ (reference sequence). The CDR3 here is CASSLGIGDTEAFF. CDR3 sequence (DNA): TGTGCCAGCAGCTTAGGGATAGGGGACACTGAAGCTTTCTTT.

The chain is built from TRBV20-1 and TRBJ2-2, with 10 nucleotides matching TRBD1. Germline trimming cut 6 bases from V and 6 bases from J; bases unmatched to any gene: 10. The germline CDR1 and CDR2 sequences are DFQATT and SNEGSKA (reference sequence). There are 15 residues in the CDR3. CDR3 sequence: CSANSRDRGPGELFF. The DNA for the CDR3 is TGCAGTGCAAACTCCCGGGACAGGGGACCCGGGGAGCTGTTTTTT.

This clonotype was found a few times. Written as DNA, the CDR3 is TGTGCTAGTGGGGTGGGACTAGCGCAGAATGAGCAGTTCTTC. Translating it yields CASGVGLAQNEQFF. This chain joins TRBV12-5 and TRBJ2-1; 10 nucleotides match TRBD2. The trim removed 6 bases at V and 7 bases at J, leaving 6 bases unmatched. CDR3 size: 14 residues. Germline lookup yields CDR1 LGHNT and CDR2 FRNRAP.

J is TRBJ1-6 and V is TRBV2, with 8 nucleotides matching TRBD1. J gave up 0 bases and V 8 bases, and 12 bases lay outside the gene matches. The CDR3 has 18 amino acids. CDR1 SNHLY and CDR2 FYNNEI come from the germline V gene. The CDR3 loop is CASPTGDRSNSYNSPLHF. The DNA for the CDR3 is TGTGCCAGCCCAACCGGGGACAGGTCCAACTCCTATAATTCACCCCTCCACTTT. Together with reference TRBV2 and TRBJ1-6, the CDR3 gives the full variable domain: EPEVTQTPSHQVTQMGQEVILRCVPISNHLYFYWYRQILGQKVEFLVSFYNNEISEKSEIFDDQFSVERPDGSNFTLKIRSTKLEDSAMYFCASPTGDRSNSYNSPLHFGNGTRLTVT.

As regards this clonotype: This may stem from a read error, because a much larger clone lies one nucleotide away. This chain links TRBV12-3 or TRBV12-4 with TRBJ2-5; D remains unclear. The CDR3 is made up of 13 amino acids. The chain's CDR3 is CASSLGVGEAQYF. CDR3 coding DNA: TGTGCCAGCAGTTTAGGGGTCGGAGAGGCCCAGTACTTC.

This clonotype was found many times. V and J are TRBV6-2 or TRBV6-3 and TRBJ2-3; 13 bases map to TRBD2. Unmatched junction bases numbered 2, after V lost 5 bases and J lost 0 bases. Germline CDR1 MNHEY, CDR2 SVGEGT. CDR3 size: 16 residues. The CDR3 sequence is CASSPTSGGSTDTQYF. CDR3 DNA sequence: TGTGCCAGCAGTCCGACTAGCGGGGGGAGCACAGATACGCAGTATTTT.

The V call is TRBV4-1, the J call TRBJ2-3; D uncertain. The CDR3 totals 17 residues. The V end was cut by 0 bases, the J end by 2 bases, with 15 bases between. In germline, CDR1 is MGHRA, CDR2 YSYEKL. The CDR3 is CASSQDLVGIHTDTQYF. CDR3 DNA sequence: TGCGCCAGCAGCCAAGATCTGGTAGGAATACACACAGATACGCAGTATTTT.

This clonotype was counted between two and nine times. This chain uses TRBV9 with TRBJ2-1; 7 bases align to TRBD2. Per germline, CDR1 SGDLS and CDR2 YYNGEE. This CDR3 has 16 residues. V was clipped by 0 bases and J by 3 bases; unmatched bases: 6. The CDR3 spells CASSVVVSGDYNEQFF. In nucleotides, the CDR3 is TGTGCCAGCAGCGTAGTGGTCAGCGGGGACTACAATGAGCAGTTCTTC.